This T cell receptor (beta chain) was recovered during a study of cytotoxic CD8 clonotypes in ibrutinib-treated CLL. The overall study: The patient breakdown showed 11 relapsed/refractory and roughly 14 treatment-naive cases, with some 17 IGHV unmutated. Study results and caveats: Baseline levels were approached again at progression, after clonality had risen at ibrutinib response.

Only in-frame clones appear in the TCRdb table, and some are missing; sequencing was by immunoSEQ multiplex PCR. Here the sample spans approximately 160,000 clones, nearly 90% being singletons. A remark on this clone: Its matching antigen is unknown.

The CDR3 is made up of 13 amino acids. The ends were cut back, 6 bases at V and 5 bases at J, with 11 bases in the middle. The germline V gene has CDR1 MNHNS and CDR2 SASEGT. The receptor was derived from a human donor with chronic lymphocytic leukemia. The V and J genes are TRBV6-1 and TRBJ2-4; possibly TRBD2 for D (6 bases). The sample in question was PBMCs, obtained at disease progression, from a patient treated with ibrutinib. DNA for the CDR3: TGTGCCAGCAGCCGGGAGTGGGAAAACATTCAGTACTTC. Translation gives CASSREWENIQYF.